The 9 T cell receptor beta chains in this list originate from one sample, sequenced in a study of blood T cell repertoires in COVID-19. Profiling relied on immunoSEQ multiplex PCR, and the TCRdb table lists in-frame clones only, not all of them. The sample holds some 210,000 clones, about four fifths seen once. Sequences were obtained from peripheral blood. Source of these receptors: a man in his forties or fifties with active or convalescent COVID-19.

The chain is built from TRBV19 and TRBJ2-7, with TRBD1 as a possible D gene (5 bases). V gave up 3 bases and J gave up 4 bases, with 13 bases separating them. Germline assignment: CDR1 LNHDA and CDR2 SQIVND (reference sequence). CDR3 length equals 14 residues. The CDR3 is CASSIGREGYEQYF. The CDR3 DNA reads TGTGCCAGTAGTATCGGCAGGGAAGGGTACGAGCAGTACTTC. Combining the CDR3 with reference TRBV19 and TRBJ2-7 gives the whole variable domain DGGITQSPKYLFRKEGQNVTLSCEQNLNHDAMYWYRQDPGQGLRLIYYSQIVNDFQKGDIAEGYSVSREKKESFPLTVTSAQKNPTAFYLCASSIGREGYEQYFGPGTRLTVT.

A single count supports this clone. The chain has TRBV5-4 and TRBJ2-7, with D possibly matching TRBD2 (5 bases). This CDR3 spans 15 amino acids. Germline lookup yields CDR1 SGHNT and CDR2 YYREEE (reference sequence). With 4 bases removed from V and 4 bases from J, the gap between germline ends came to 18 bases. CDR3 nucleotides: TGTGCCAGCAGCCCCGGAGGTAGGGATATATACGAGCAGTACTTC. It codes for CASSPGGRDIYEQYF.

The V and J genes are TRBV4-1 and TRBJ2-3, with a weak D call TRBD1 (9 bases). This CDR3 is 18 amino acids long. Germline V lookup: CDR1 MGHRA, CDR2 YSYEKL. The V gene lost 6 bases and the J gene lost 3 bases, with 25 bases spanning the gap. CDR3 coding DNA: TGCGCCAGCAGACTACAGGGGGCGGCTAGCGGGTGGACAGATACGCAGTATTTT. Translation: CASRLQGAASGWTDTQYF.

The chain employs TRBV6-2 or TRBV6-3 and TRBJ2-2, with 12 bases fitting TRBD1. CDR1 is MNHEY, CDR2 SVGEGT, per germline. This CDR3 comprises 19 residues. V dropped 2 bases and J dropped 5; count of bases not matched to a gene: 12. DNA of the CDR3: TGTGCCAGCAGTTACCCAACCGGGACAGGGGGCATCTCAACCGGGGAGCTGTTTTTT. It codes for CASSYPTGTGGISTGELFF.

Only a few counts were recorded for this clone. The chain couples TRBV10-3 to TRBJ2-2, with 9 positions matching TRBD1. Germline V gene sequence: CDR1 ENHRY, CDR2 SYGVKD. V trimming: 6 bases; J trimming: 3 bases; junction bases outside the gene matches: 2. The CDR3 has 14 residues. CDR3 amino acids: CAIRQGADTGELFF. The CDR3 region has the DNA TGTGCCATCAGACAGGGGGCTGACACCGGGGAGCTGTTTTTT.

The rearrangement links TRBV10-3 to TRBJ2-7; D is ambiguous. The CDR3 consists of 13 residues. Germline V gives CDR1 ENHRY, CDR2 SYGVKD. Trimming took off 6 bases at V and 3 bases at J, with 12 bases between the two ends. CDR3 sequence (DNA): TGTGCCATCAGAGCAGGCACCGTCTACGAGCAGTACTTC. Translated: CAIRAGTVYEQYF.

About this clone: This sample includes further DNA sequences coding for the same CDR3. V usage is TRBV6-1 and J usage is TRBJ2-1, with TRBD2 matching over 15 bases. The CDR3 loop spans 16 amino acids. V lost 4 bases, J lost 5 bases, and 3 bases stayed unmatched. CDR1 is MNHNS and CDR2 is SASEGT in the germline V gene. For the CDR3, the DNA is TGTGCCAGCAGTGCGGGACTAGCGGGAGGAAACAATGAGCAGTTCTTC. Translation: CASSAGLAGGNNEQFF.

This chain connects TRBV19 to TRBJ2-2, with TRBD2 identical over 11 bases. Losses at the gene ends were 7 bases for V and 5 bases for J; bases not matched to a gene: 9. The length of the CDR3 is 16 residues. Germline V gives CDR1 LNHDA, CDR2 SQIVND (reference sequence). The CDR3: CASTSGGSLRTGELFF. The DNA for the CDR3 is TGTGCCAGTACTAGCGGGGGGTCCCTTCGAACCGGGGAGCTGTTTTTT.

The chain carries TRBV19 and TRBJ1-2; 10 bases are a match to TRBD1. The CDR3 spans 15 residues. The germline gives CDR1 LNHDA, CDR2 SQIVND (reference sequence). The trim removed 5 bases at V and 2 bases at J, leaving 5 bases unmatched. Here the CDR3 reads CASSPWTGGNYGYTF. Here the CDR3 DNA reads TGTGCCAGTAGTCCGTGGACAGGGGGGAACTATGGCTACACCTTC. Full variable domain (rest looked up from reference TRBV19 and TRBJ1-2): DGGITQSPKYLFRKEGQNVTLSCEQNLNHDAMYWYRQDPGQGLRLIYYSQIVNDFQKGDIAEGYSVSREKKESFPLTVTSAQKNPTAFYLCASSPWTGGNYGYTFGSGTRLTVV.